This T cell receptor (beta chain) emerged from a study of cytomegalovirus exposure and HLA in healthy donors. Broader study findings: V- and J-gene trimming in TCR beta was tied to a missense DCLRE1C variant by an analysis performed later.

The V and J ends lost 0 bases and 3 bases, in that order; junction bases with no gene match: 7. The germline V gene encodes CDR1 SGHNT and CDR2 YYREEE (reference sequence). The CDR3 length is 16 residues. The donors were healthy bone marrow donors. 13 Jbeta primers and 60 Vbeta primers were used for the PCR. Repertoires were generated with immunoSEQ multiplex PCR, while TCRdb's copy carries only in-frame clones and drops some. The sample holds 100,000 to 150,000 clones, around three quarters seen once. As concerns this clone: What it recognizes is unknown.

Sequenced input: PBMCs. The sequence was collected from a man between 40 and 49 years old in good health and CMV-seronegative. The rearrangement links TRBV5-4 to TRBJ2-7; 9 bases are shared with TRBD2. The CDR3 DNA is TGTGCCAGCAGCTTGGCGGGCGGGAGGGCCAACTACGAGCAGTACTTC. Residues: CASSLAGGRANYEQYF.